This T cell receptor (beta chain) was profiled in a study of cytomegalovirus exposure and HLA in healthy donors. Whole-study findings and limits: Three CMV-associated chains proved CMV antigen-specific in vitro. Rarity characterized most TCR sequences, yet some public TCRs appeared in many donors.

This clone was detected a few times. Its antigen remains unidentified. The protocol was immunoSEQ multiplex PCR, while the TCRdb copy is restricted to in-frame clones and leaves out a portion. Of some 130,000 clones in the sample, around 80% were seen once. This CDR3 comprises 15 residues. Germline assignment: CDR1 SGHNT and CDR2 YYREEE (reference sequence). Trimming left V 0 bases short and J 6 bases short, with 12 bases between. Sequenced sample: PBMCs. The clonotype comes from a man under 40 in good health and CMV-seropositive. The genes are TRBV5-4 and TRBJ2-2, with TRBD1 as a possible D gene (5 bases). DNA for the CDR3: TGTGCCAGCAGCTTGGGGACCCTAGGGGCCGGGGAGCTGTTTTTT. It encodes CASSLGTLGAGELFF.